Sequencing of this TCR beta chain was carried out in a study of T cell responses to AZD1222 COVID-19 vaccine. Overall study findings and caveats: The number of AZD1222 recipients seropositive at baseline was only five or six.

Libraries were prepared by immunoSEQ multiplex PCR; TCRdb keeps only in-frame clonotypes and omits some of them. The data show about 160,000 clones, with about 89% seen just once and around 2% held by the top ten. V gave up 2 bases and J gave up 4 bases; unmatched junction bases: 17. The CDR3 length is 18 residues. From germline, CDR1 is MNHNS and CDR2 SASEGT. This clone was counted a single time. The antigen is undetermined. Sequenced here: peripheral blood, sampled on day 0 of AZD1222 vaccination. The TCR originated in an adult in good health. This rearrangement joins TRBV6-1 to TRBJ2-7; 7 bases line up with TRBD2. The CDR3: CASSEQLFVRGSDYEQYF. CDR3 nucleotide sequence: TGTGCCAGCAGTGAACAGCTTTTTGTGCGCGGGAGTGATTACGAGCAGTACTTC.